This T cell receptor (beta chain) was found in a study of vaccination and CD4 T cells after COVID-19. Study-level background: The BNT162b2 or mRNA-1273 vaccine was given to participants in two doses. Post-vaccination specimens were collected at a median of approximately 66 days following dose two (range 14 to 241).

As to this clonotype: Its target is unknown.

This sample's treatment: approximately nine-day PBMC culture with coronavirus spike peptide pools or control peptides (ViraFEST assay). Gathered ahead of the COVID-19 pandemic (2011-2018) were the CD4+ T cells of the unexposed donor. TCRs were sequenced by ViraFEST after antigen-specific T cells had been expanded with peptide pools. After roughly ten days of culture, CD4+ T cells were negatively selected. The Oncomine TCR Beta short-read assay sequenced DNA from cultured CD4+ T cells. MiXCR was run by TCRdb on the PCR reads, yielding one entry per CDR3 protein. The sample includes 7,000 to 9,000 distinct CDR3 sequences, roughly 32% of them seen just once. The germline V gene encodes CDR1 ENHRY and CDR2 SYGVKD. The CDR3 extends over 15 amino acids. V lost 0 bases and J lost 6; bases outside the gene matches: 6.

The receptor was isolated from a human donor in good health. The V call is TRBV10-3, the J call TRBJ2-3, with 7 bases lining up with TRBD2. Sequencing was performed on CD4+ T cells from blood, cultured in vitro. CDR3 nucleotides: TGTGCCATCAGTGAGTCGACTGCAGCGGGGGATACGCAGTATTTT. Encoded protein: CAISESTAAGDTQYF.